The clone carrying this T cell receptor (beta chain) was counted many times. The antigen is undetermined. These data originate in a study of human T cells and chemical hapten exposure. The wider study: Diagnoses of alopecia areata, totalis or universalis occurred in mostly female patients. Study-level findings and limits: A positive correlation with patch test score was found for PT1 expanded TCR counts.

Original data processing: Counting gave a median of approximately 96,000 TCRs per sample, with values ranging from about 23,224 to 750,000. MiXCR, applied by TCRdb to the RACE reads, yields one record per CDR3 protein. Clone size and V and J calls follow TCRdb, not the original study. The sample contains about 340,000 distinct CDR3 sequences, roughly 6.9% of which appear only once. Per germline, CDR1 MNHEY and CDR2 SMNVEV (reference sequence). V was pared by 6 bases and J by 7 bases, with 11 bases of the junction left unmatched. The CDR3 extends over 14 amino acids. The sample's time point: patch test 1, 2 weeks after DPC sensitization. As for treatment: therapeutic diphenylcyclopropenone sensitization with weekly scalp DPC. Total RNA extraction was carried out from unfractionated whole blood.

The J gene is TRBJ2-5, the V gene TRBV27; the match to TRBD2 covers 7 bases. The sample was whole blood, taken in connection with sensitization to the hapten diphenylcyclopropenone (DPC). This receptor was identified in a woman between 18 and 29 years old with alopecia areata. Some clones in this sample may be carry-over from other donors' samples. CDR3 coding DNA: TGTGCCAGCAGGGATCGGGGGGTAAGGTGGACCCAGTACTTC. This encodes CASRDRGVRWTQYF.